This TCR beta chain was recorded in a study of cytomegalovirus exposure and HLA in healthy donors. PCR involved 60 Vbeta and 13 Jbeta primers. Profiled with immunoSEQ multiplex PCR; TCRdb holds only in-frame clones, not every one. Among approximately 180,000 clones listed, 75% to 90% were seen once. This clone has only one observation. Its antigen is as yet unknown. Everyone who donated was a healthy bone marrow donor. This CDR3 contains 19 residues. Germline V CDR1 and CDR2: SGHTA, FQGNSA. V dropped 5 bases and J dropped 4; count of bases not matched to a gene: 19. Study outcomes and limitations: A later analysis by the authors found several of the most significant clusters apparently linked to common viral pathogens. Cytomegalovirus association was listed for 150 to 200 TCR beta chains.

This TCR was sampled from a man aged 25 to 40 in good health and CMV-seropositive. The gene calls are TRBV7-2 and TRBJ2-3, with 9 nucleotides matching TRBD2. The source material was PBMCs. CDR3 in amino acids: CASSERRGGPPGGADTQYF. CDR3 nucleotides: TGTGCCAGCAGCGAGCGGCGGGGGGGCCCCCCGGGCGGGGCAGATACGCAGTATTTT.